The rows below give T cell receptor beta chains drawn from one sample of a study of shared clonotypes between healthy human individuals. The repertoire was sequenced with immunoSEQ multiplex PCR; TCRdb's copy has only in-frame clones and lacks some. Of about 2 million clones detected, about 95% appear once; the ten largest clones hold roughly 1.1%. The sequenced material came from naive CD8+ T cells sorted from blood. These receptors were collected from a man younger than 35 in good health. The CDR3 runs from the conserved cysteine through the conserved F or W.

j_gene | v_gene | CDR3aa
TRBJ2-1 | TRBV6-1 | CASSEWEAGWGNEQFF
TRBJ1-3 | TRBV10-2 | CASSPGDFSGNTIYF
TRBJ2-3 | TRBV5-4 | CASSAGDTQYF
TRBJ1-2 | TRBV5-6 | CASGLGSYGYTF
TRBJ2-7 | TRBV5-6 | CASSFSQGNEQYF
TRBJ1-5 | TRBV7-8 | CASSPTGSVWEAQHF
TRBJ1-2 | TRBV7-9 | CASSLVGPGSYGYTF
TRBJ1-5 | TRBV6-6 | CASSNSGGTQPQHF
TRBJ1-2 | TRBV28 | CASSSTGGGYGYTF
TRBJ2-1 | TRBV7-6 | CASSLGEGIEQFF
TRBJ2-3 | TRBV4-1 | CASSQDNGGETDTQYF
TRBJ2-7 | TRBV7-2 | CASSPTQVAGSYEQYF
TRBJ1-3 | TRBV7-2 | CASSLKVASLSGNTIYF
TRBJ1-1 | TRBV5-4 | CASSHRGTSTEAFF
TRBJ1-4 | TRBV30 | CAWRDLRGKNEKLFF
TRBJ1-1 | TRBV7-9 | CASSFDLKGQKNTEAFF
TRBJ2-3 | TRBV5-4 | CASGGRDSSTDTQYF
TRBJ1-1 | TRBV11-1 | CASSLAAGGVLEAFF
TRBJ2-1 | TRBV27 | CASSLVWSSYNEQFF
TRBJ1-1 | TRBV5-6 | CASSFGNTQGGLAFF
TRBJ2-7 | TRBV11-2 | CASSLDRGSSYEQYF
TRBJ1-4 | TRBV4-1 | CASSRPTANEKLFF
TRBJ2-2 | TRBV29-1 | CSVEQTGELFF
TRBJ1-4 | TRBV5-6 | CASSFGQGVEKLFF
TRBJ2-7 | TRBV25-1 | CASSAGQYEQYF
TRBJ1-6 | TRBV11-2 | CASSLGKTGQLHF
TRBJ1-1 | TRBV18 | CASSPLYTEAFF
TRBJ1-2 | TRBV10-3 | CAITTDRGNYGYTF
TRBJ2-7 | TRBV9 | CASSVDPGGAYEQYF
TRBJ1-2 | TRBV7-6 | CASSLFTTRDSTNYGYTF
TRBJ2-1 | TRBV5-6 | CASSFTGLSSYNEQFF
TRBJ2-1 | TRBV10-2 | CASSEEGGGPGNEQFF
TRBJ2-1 | TRBV5-4 | CASSFWLAGGPSYNEQFF
TRBJ2-7 | TRBV4-1 | CASSQEGVFYEQYF
TRBJ2-7 | TRBV4-3 | CASSQAMGYEQYF
TRBJ1-2 | TRBV7-9 | CASSFQEIYGYTF
TRBJ2-1 | TRBV7-9 | CASSLGLAGLAYNEQFF
TRBJ1-3 | TRBV7-3 | CASSLDLGNTIYF
TRBJ2-7 | TRBV28 | CASSFNPGVSAYEQYF
TRBJ1-2 | TRBV29-1 | CSVPDSLSYGYTF
TRBJ2-5 | TRBV30 | CAWSVQGVEQYF
TRBJ2-3 | TRBV6-1 | CASSEVQGTDTQYF
TRBJ2-1 | TRBV9 | CASSVGDQASSYNEQFF
TRBJ2-6 | TRBV7-9 | CASSLSLGDNVLTF
TRBJ2-2 | TRBV5-6 | CASSLGIAGATGELFF
TRBJ2-7 | TRBV11-2 | CASSLLDSYEQYF
TRBJ2-5 | TRBV28 | CASSLDRGYQETQYF
TRBJ1-6 | TRBV6-4 | CASSELGRGSPLHF
TRBJ2-1 | TRBV7-2 | CASSFTGGSYNEQFF
TRBJ2-2 | TRBV6-1 | CASSEDPRDKGGELFF
TRBJ2-1 | TRBV7-9 | CASSLDGLANEQFF
TRBJ2-7 | TRBV19 | CASSARDSYEQYF
TRBJ2-2 | TRBV6-5 | CASTKPGNTGELFF
TRBJ1-2 | TRBV9 | CASSPTGTANYGYTF
TRBJ2-7 | TRBV11-2 | CASSTGTSGRSSYEQYF
TRBJ2-7 | TRBV2 | CASSPGASYEQYF
TRBJ1-1 | TRBV13 | CASSSRQTSNTEAFF
TRBJ1-4 | TRBV2 | CASAPTALNEKLFF
TRBJ2-2 | TRBV14 | CASSQGRIGELFF
TRBJ2-5 | TRBV10-3 | CAISEAWQQETQYF